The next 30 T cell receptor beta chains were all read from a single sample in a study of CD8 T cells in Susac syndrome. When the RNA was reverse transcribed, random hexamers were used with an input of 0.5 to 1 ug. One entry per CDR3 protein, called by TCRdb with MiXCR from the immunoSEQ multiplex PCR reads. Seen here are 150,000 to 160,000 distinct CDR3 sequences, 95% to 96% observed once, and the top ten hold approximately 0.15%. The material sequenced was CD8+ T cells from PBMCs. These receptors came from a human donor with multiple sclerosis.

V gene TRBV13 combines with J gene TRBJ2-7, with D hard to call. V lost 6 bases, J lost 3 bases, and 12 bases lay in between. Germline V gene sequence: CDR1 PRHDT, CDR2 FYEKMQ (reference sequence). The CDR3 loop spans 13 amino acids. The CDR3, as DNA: TGTGCCAGCAGTCCGGCCCGAGACTACGAGCAGTACTTC. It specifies CASSPARDYEQYF. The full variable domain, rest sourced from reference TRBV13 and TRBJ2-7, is AAGVIQSPRHLIKEKRETATLKCYPIPRHDTVYWYQQGPGQDPQFLISFYEKMQSDKGSIPDRFSAQQFSDYHSELNMSSLELGDSALYFCASSPARDYEQYFGPGTRLTVT.

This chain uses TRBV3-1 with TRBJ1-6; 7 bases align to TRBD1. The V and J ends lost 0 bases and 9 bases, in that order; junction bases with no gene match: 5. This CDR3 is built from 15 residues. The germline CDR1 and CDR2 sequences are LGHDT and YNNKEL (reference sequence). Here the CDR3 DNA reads TGTGCCAGCAGCCAAGAGAAGGGGGCAAGTTCACCCCTCCACTTT. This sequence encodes CASSQEKGASSPLHF. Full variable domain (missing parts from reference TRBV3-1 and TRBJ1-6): DTAVSQTPKYLVTQMGNDKSIKCEQNLGHDTMYWYKQDSKKFLKIMFSYNNKELIINETVPNRFSPKSPDKAHLNLHINSLELGDSAVYFCASSQEKGASSPLHFGNGTRLTVT.

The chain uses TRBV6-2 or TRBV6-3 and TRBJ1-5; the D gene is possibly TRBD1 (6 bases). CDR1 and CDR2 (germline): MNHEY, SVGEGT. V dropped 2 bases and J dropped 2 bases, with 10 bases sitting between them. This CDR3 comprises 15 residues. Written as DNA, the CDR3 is TGTGCCAGCAGTTACCTTACAGGGCGCAATCAGCCCCAGCATTTT. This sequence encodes CASSYLTGRNQPQHF.

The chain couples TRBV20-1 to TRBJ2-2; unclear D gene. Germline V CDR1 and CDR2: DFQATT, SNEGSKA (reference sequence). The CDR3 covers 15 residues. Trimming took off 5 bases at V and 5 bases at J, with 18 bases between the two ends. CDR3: CSASLRTDWTGELFF. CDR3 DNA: TGCAGTGCTTCCTTGAGGACCGACTGGACCGGGGAGCTGTTTTTT.

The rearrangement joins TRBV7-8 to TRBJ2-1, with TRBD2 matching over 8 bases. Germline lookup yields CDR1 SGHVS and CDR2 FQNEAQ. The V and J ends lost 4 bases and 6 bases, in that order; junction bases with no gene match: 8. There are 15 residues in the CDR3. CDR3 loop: CASSYTSGPLNEQFF. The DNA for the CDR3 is TGTGCCAGCAGCTATACTAGCGGACCTCTCAATGAGCAGTTCTTC.

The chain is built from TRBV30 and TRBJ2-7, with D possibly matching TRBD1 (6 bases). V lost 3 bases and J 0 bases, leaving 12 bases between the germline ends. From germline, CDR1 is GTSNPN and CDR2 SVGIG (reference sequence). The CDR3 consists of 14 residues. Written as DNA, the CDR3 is TGTGCCTGGAGCGTCGGGACAAGCTCCTACGAGCAGTACTTC. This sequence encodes CAWSVGTSSYEQYF.

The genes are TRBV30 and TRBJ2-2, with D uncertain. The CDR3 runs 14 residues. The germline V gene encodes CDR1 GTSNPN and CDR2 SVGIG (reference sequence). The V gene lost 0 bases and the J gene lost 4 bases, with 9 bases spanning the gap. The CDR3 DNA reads TGTGCCTGGAGTGTCATAGGGTCCACCGGGGAGCTGTTTTTT. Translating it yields CAWSVIGSTGELFF.

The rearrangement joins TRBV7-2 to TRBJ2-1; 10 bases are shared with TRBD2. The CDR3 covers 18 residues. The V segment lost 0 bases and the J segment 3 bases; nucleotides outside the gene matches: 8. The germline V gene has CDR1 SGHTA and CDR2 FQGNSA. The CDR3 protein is CASSLAVSGGLHYNEQFF. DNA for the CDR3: TGTGCCAGCAGCTTAGCTGTTAGCGGGGGGCTTCACTACAATGAGCAGTTCTTC.

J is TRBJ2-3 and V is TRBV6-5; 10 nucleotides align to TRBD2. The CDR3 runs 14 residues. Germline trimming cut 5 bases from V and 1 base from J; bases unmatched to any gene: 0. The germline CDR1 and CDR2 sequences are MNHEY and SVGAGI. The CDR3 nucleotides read TGTGCCAGCAGTACTAGCGGGGGCACAGATACGCAGTATTTT. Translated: CASSTSGGTDTQYF.

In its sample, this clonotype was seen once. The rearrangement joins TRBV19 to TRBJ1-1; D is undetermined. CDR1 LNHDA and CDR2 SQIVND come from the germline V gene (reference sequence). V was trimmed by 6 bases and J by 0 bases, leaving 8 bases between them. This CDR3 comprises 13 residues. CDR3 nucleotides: TGTGCCAGTAGCATATCGATGAACACTGAAGCTTTCTTT. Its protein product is CASSISMNTEAFF.

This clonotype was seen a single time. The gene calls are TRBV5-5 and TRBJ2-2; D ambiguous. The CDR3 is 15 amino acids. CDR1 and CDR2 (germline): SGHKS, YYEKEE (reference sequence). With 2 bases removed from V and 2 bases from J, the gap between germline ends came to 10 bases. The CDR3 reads CASSFGPQNTGELFF. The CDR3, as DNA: TGTGCCAGCAGCTTTGGGCCCCAAAACACCGGGGAGCTGTTTTTT.

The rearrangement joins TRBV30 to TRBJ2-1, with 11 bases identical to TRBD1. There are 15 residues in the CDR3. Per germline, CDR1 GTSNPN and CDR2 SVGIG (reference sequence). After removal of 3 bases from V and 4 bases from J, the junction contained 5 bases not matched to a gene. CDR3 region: CAWSQGTGGYNEQFF. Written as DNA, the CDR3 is TGTGCCTGGAGCCAAGGGACAGGGGGTTACAATGAGCAGTTCTTC. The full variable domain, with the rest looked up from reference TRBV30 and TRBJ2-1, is SQTIHQWPATLVQPVGSPLSLECTVEGTSNPNLYWYRQAAGRGLQLLFYSVGIGQISSEVPQNLSASRPQDRQFILSSKKLLLSDSGFYLCAWSQGTGGYNEQFFGPGTRLTVL.

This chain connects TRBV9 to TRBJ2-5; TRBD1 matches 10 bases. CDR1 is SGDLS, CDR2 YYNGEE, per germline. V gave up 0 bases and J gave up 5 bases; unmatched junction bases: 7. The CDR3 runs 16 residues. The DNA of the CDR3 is TGTGCCAGCAGCGTAGTCGGGACAGGGGTCGTCGAGACCCAGTACTTC. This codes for CASSVVGTGVVETQYF.

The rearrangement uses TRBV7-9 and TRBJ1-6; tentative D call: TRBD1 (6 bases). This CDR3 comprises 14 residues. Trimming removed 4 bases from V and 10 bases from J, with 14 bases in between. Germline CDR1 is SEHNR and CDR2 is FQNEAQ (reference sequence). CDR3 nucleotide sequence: TGTGCCAGCAGCTCCACCGGGACAAGCTCACCCCTCCACTTT. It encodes CASSSTGTSSPLHF.

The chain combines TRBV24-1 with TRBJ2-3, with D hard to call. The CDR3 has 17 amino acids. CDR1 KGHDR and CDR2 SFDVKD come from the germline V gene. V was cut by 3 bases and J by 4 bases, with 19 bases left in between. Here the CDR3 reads CATSDGLNSFGPDTQYF. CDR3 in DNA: TGTGCCACCAGTGATGGTTTGAACAGCTTTGGGCCAGATACGCAGTATTTT.

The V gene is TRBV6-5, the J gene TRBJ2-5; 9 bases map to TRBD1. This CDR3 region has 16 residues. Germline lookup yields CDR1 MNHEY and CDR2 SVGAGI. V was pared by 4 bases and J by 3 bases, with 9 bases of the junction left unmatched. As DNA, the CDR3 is TGTGCCAGCAGTTGGCTATTACAGGGGGCGAAAGAGACCCAGTACTTC. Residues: CASSWLLQGAKETQYF.

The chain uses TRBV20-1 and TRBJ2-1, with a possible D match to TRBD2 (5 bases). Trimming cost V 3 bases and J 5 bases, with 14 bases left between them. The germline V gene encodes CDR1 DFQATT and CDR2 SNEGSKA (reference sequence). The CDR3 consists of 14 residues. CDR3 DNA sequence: TGCAGTGCTAGGGCCGTTGAGAGGGACAATGAGCAGTTCTTC. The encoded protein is CSARAVERDNEQFF.

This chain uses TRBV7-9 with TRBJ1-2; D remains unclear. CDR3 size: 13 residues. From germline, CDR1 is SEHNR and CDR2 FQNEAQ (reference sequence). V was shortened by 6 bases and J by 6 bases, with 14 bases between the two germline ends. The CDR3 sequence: CASSNGVEDGYTF. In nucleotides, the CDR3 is TGTGCCAGCAGTAACGGAGTGGAGGATGGCTACACCTTC.

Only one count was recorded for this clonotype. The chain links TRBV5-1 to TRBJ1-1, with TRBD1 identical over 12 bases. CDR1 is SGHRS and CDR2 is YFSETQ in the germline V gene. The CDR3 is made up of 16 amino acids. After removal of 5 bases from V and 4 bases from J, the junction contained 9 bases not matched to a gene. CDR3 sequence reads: CASRQGTGGEGTEAFF. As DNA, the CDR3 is TGCGCCAGCAGACAAGGGACAGGGGGCGAGGGCACTGAAGCTTTCTTT.

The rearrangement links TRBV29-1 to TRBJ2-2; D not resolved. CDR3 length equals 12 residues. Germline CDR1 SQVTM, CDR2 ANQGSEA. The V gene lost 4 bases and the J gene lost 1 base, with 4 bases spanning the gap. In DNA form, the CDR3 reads TGCAGCGTTGGGCTGAACACCGGGGAGCTGTTTTTT. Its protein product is CSVGLNTGELFF.

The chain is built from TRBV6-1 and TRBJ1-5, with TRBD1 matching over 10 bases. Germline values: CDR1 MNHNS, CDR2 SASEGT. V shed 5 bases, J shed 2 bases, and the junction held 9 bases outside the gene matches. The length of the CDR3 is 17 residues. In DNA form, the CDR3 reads TGTGCCAGCAGTCCGAGGGACAGGGGAAGGCGCAATCAGCCCCAGCATTTT. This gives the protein CASSPRDRGRRNQPQHF.

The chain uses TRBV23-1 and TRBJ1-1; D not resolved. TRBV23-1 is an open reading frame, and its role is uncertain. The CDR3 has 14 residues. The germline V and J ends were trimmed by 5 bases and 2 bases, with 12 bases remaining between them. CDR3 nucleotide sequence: TGCGCCAGCAGTATGTGGCAGTTCAACACTGAAGCTTTCTTT. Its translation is CASSMWQFNTEAFF.

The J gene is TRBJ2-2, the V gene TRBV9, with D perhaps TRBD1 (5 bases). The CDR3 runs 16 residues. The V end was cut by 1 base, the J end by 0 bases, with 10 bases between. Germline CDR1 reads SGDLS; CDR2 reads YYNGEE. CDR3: CASSVFGRANTGELFF. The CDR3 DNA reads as TGTGCCAGCAGCGTATTCGGCAGGGCGAACACCGGGGAGCTGTTTTTT.

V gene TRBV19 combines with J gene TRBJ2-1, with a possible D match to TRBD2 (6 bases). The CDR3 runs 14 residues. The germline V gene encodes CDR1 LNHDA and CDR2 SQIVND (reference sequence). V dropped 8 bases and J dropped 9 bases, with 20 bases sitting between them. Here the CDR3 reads CASAYGTVEGEQFF. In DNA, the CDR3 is TGTGCCAGTGCATACGGGACTGTTGAAGGTGAGCAGTTCTTC.

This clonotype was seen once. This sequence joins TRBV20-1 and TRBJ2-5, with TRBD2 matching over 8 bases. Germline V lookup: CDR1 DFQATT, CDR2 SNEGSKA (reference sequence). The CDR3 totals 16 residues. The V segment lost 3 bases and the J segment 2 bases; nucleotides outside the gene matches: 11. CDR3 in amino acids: CSASPAGGIYQETQYF. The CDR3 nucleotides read TGCAGTGCTAGCCCCGCGGGGGGCATATATCAAGAGACCCAGTACTTC.

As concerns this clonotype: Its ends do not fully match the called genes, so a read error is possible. The CDR3 spells CSVAHRGAGETKDF. The CDR3 DNA is TGCAGCGTTGCCCATCGAGGGGCAGGGGAGACTAAGGACTTC. The chain recombines TRBV29-1 with TRBJ2-5, with D perhaps TRBD1 (6 bases). The CDR3 runs to 14 residues. In germline, CDR1 is SQVTM, CDR2 ANQGSEA.

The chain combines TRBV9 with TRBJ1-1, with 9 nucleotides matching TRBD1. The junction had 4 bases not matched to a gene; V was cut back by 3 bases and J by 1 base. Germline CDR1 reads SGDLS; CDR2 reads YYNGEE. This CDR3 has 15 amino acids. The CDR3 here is CASSDGQGWNTEAFF. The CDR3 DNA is TGTGCCAGCAGCGACGGACAGGGGTGGAACACTGAAGCTTTCTTT.

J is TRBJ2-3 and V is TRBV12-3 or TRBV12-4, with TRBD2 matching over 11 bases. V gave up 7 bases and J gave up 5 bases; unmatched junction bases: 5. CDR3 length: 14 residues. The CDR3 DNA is TGTGCCAGCACGAAGACTAGCGGGGTAGATACGCAGTATTTT. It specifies CASTKTSGVDTQYF.

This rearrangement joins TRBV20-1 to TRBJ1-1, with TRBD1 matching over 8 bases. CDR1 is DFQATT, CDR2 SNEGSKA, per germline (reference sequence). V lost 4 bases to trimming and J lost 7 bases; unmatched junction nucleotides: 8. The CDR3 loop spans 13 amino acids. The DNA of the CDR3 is TGCAGTGCTAACGGGGACAGGCCCCTTGAAGCTTTCTTT. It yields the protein CSANGDRPLEAFF.

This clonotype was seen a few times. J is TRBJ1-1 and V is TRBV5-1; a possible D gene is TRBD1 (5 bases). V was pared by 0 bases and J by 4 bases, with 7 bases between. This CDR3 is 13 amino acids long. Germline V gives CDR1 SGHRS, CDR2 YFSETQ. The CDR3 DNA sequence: TGCGCCAGCAGCTTGGGGGGGACCACTGAAGCTTTCTTT. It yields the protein CASSLGGTTEAFF.